The 8 T cell receptor beta chains below were found in one sample sequenced in a study of T-cell reconstitution after alpha-beta-depleted transplantation in children (TCRdb year 2016). The treatment or condition label, read with the paper, signifies: allogeneic hematopoietic cell transplantation with graft depleted of TCRalphabeta T cells and CD19 B cells. The method behind the library was PCR. Sequencing relied on an Illumina HiSeq 2500. Molecular barcoding was employed in the preparation of TCR libraries, with unique molecular identifiers being used to normalize TCRbeta repertoire quantification. The public reads were reprocessed in TCRdb via fastp at Q25 and MiXCR, keeping in-frame beta chains. Duplicate CDR3 protein sequences are folded into a single record with the most common DNA and genes. A total of around 580,000 distinct CDR3 sequences appear in this sample, more than 20% of them only once. The ten largest clonotypes hold about 14% of the sample.

Sequenced material: PBMCs, mostly from graft donor cells, taken 360 days after TCRalphabeta/CD19-depleted stem cell transplant. Receptor source: a boy under three years old who had a stem cell transplant for acute myeloid leukemia, so the T cells may come from the graft donor.

For the CDR3, the DNA is TGTGCCAGCAGTGACCTGAGGGGGCTTGGAGAGACCCAGTACTTC. It codes for CASSDLRGLGETQYF. The rearrangement links TRBV6-1 to TRBJ2-5, with 7 bases identical to TRBD1. V lost 3 bases and J lost 4; bases outside the gene matches: 8. The CDR3 is 15 amino acids. Looked up from germline, CDR1 is MNHNS and CDR2 is SASEGT.

This clonotype was recorded at least ten times. This chain uses TRBV20-1 with TRBJ2-7; D is unresolved. With 5 bases removed from V and 5 bases from J, the gap between germline ends came to 16 bases. The germline CDR1 and CDR2 sequences are DFQATT and SNEGSKA (reference sequence). The CDR3 loop spans 13 amino acids. The CDR3: CSASLGPGDEQYV. As DNA, the CDR3 is TGCAGTGCTTCCCTTGGCCCGGGCGACGAGCAGTACGTC.

The chain couples TRBV5-1 to TRBJ2-7; D is unclear. The CDR3 spans 14 residues. Between the trimmed V and J ends, which lost 0 bases and 1 base, there was a span of 8 bases. Germline V CDR1 and CDR2: SGHRS, YFSETQ. The CDR3 DNA follows: TGCGCCAGCAGCTTGGACACCCTATCCTACGAGCAGTACGTC. Amino acids: CASSLDTLSYEQYV.

This clonotype was recorded a few times. The gene calls are TRBV20-1 and TRBJ1-6; no clear D gene. Trimming stripped 4 bases from V and 0 bases from J, with 7 bases between. Germline assignment: CDR1 DFQATT and CDR2 SNEGSKA (reference sequence). The CDR3 extends over 14 amino acids. Written as DNA, the CDR3 is TGCAGTGCTACTCGGAGCTCCTATAATTCACCCCTCCACTTT. Its translation is CSATRSSYNSPLHF.

The CDR3 is CASGLVQVPGPPRKYYEQYV. CDR3 in DNA: TGTGCTAGTGGTTTGGTACAGGTACCGGGCCCACCGAGAAAGTACTACGAGCAGTACGTC. This rearrangement joins TRBV12-5 to TRBJ2-7; a possible D gene is TRBD1 (5 bases). Germline V gene lookup returns CDR1 LGHNT and CDR2 FRNRAP. This CDR3 comprises 20 residues. V lost 0 bases to trimming and J lost 3 bases, with 27 bases between them.

This chain joins TRBV7-9 and TRBJ1-3; D may be TRBD1 (5 bases). Looked up from germline, CDR1 is SEHNR and CDR2 is FQNEAQ (reference sequence). The germline V and J ends were trimmed by 1 base and 1 base, with 11 bases remaining between them. The CDR3 contains 16 residues. CDR3 nucleotide sequence: TGTGCCAGCAGCTTAGGAGGGGTCGCTTCTGGAAACACCATATATTTT. Encoded protein: CASSLGGVASGNTIYF.

This clonotype was found many times. J is TRBJ2-3 and V is TRBV6-2 or TRBV6-3; TRBD2 matches 10 bases. CDR1 is MNHEY, CDR2 SVGEGT, per germline. There are 17 residues in the CDR3. V trimming: 2 bases; J trimming: 3 bases; junction bases outside the gene matches: 8. This CDR3 is CASSYPFERGGTDTQYF. In nucleotides, the CDR3 is TGTGCCAGCAGTTACCCCTTTGAGCGGGGGGGTACAGATACGCAGTATTTT.

This clonotype was counted many times. The chain joins TRBV19 to TRBJ1-2, with 7 bases lining up with TRBD1. J lost 4 bases, V lost 0 bases, and 5 bases had no gene match. Germline lookup yields CDR1 LNHDA and CDR2 SQIVND (reference sequence). This CDR3 has 15 amino acids. CDR3 amino acids: CASSIDPTGPYGYTF. The CDR3 DNA sequence: TGTGCCAGTAGTATAGACCCGACAGGGCCCTATGGCTACACCTTC. The whole variable domain, filled in from reference TRBV19 and TRBJ1-2, reads DGGITQSPKYLFRKEGQNVTLSCEQNLNHDAMYWYRQDPGQGLRLIYYSQIVNDFQKGDIAEGYSVSREKKESFPLTVTSAQKNPTAFYLCASSIDPTGPYGYTFGSGTRLTVV.